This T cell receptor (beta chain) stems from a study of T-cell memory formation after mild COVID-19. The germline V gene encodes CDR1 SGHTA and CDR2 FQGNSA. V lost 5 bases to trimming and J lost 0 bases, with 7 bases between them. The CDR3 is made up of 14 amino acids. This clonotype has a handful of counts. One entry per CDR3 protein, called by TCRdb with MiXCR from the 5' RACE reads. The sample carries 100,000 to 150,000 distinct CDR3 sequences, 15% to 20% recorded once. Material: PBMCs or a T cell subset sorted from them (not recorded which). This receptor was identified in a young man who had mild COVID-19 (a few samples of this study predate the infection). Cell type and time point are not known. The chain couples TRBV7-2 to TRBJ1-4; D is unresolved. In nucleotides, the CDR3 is TGTGCCAGCAGCGCGAGTGCAACTAATGAAAAACTGTTTTTT. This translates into CASSASATNEKLFF.